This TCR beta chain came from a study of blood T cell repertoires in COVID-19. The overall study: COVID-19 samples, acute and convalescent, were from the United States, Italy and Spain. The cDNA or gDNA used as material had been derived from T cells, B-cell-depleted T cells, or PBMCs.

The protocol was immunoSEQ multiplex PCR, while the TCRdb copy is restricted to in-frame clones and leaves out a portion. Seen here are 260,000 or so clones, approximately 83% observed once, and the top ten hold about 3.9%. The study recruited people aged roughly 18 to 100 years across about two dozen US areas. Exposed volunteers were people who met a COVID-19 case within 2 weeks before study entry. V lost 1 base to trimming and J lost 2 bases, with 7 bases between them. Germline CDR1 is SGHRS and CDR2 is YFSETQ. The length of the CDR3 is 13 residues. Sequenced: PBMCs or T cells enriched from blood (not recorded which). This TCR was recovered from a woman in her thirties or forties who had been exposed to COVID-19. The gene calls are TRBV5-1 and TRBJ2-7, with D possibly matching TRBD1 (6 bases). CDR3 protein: CASSLQGPYEQYF. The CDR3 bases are TGCGCCAGCAGCTTGCAGGGGCCCTACGAGCAGTACTTC.